The 3 T cell receptor beta chains listed next were all sequenced from one sample in a study of T cell repertoires in cytomegalovirus infection. MiXCR, run by TCRdb on the reads, gives a single entry per CDR3 protein. There are under 200,000 distinct CDR3 sequences in the sample; roughly 9.8% occur only once, and about 4.6% lies in the top ten. The sample comprised PBMCs. The receptor set was obtained from a human donor in good health (CMV status not recorded). Some clones in this sample may be carry-over from other donors' samples.

This clonotype was seen a few times. J is TRBJ2-1 and V is TRBV24-1; 13 bases agree with TRBD2. J lost 4 bases, V lost 2 bases, and 7 bases had no gene match. The CDR3 extends over 18 amino acids. In germline, CDR1 is KGHDR, CDR2 SFDVKD. The CDR3 sequence: CATSDYSGLAGRYNEQFF. CDR3 coding DNA: TGTGCCACCAGTGATTACTCGGGACTAGCGGGGAGATACAATGAGCAGTTCTTC.

The chain joins TRBV30 to TRBJ2-2; possibly TRBD1 or TRBD2 for D (5 bases each). Trimming stripped 2 bases from V and 4 bases from J, with 11 bases between. This CDR3 is 14 amino acids long. Germline lookup yields CDR1 GTSNPN and CDR2 SVGIG (reference sequence). The CDR3 nucleotides read TGTGCCTGGAGTACAATAGGGACCACCGGGGAGCTGTTTTTT. The encoded protein is CAWSTIGTTGELFF.

In this sample, this clonotype turned up many times. This chain joins TRBV6-6 and TRBJ1-5; unclear D gene. V was shortened by 2 bases and J by 5 bases, with 10 bases between the two germline ends. Germline-derived CDR1 and CDR2 are MNHNY and SVGAGI (reference sequence). There are 14 residues in the CDR3. In nucleotides, the CDR3 is TGTGCCAGCAGTTACGGATCAGAATATCAGCCCCAGCATTTT. Protein product: CASSYGSEYQPQHF.